This T cell receptor beta chain appears in the sequencing data of a study of blood T cells in healthy people across ages. For the second PCR, which ran for 7 to 11 cycles, a sample-barcoded 5' primer and a J-beta primer mix were used. TCRdb processed the 5' RACE reads anew with MiXCR; each CDR3 protein has one entry. The table has around 800,000 distinct CDR3 sequences, approximately 48% seen once; the top ten hold about 19%. The CDR3 spans 14 residues. Trimming at V came to 4 bases and at J to 6 bases, leaving 3 bases not matched to a gene. This chain joins TRBV12-3 or TRBV12-4 and TRBJ1-5, with TRBD1 matching over 10 bases. Sequencing used blood. The sequence was obtained from a man in his fifties or sixties in good health. The CDR3 coding sequence is TGTGCCAGCAGTTCCGGGACAGGGGTTCAGCCCCAGCATTTT. Translated, it gives CASSSGTGVQPQHF.